Below, one T cell receptor beta chain is given with its context. With 1 base removed from V and 4 bases from J, the gap between germline ends came to 14 bases. The germline CDR1 and CDR2 sequences are MNHNS and SASEGT. The length of the CDR3 is 15 residues. Participants, roughly 18 to 90 years old, spanned around 25 US areas. This sample is part of a study of blood T cell repertoires in COVID-19. Overall study: From T cells, B-cell-depleted T cells, or PBMCs came the material, which was cDNA or gDNA.

Original processing methods: Quantification of nucleated cells was approximated via reference gene primer amplification. The assay was immunoSEQ multiplex PCR, and TCRdb's table has in-frame clones only and misses some. That table supplies the V and J calls and clone size; D and trimming were determined from the DNA. The table lists about 140,000 clones, approximately 85% of them singletons. Sequenced material: PBMCs or T cells enriched from blood (not recorded which). The origin of this receptor is a woman aged 50 to 60 with acute COVID-19. The chain has TRBV6-1 and TRBJ2-7; D may be TRBD1 (6 bases). In DNA, the CDR3 is TGTGCCAGCAGTGAAGTACAGGGAGATACATACGAGCAGTACTTC. Amino acid sequence: CASSEVQGDTYEQYF.